The present TCR beta chain was sequenced within a study of T cell clonality in common variable immunodeficiency. Study-level findings and limits: Links between repertoire features and CVID complications were heterogeneity-limited. CVID subjects had higher TCRbeta clonality than healthy controls, most marked in about a third. Fewer deletions and N-nucleotide insertions were reportedly seen in common variable immunodeficiency TCR beta sequences.

This clone was counted many times. The antigen remains unidentified. The read terminates 3 residues before the CDR3 end, so the remaining end is supplied by the germline J gene. Using immunoSEQ multiplex PCR, the repertoire was profiled, and TCRdb retains in-frame clones only, with some absent. The profile covers roughly 5,000 clones, none occurring a single time. CDR3 length: 20 residues. V was pared by 3 bases and J by 0 bases, with 25 bases between. Germline CDR1 reads SGHRS; CDR2 reads YFSETQ. What was sequenced was peripheral blood mononuclear cells. The sequence was collected from a human donor with common variable immunodeficiency. The chain employs TRBV5-1 and TRBJ2-4, with D perhaps TRBD2 (6 bases). CDR3 sequence reads: CASSSDRPGLSLLAKNIQYF. Partial CDR3 DNA: TGCGCCAGCAGCTCGGATCGACCGGGACTGTCACTTCTAGCCAAAAACATT.